This passage covers 25 T cell receptor beta chains from one sample sequenced in a study of T cells in Graves' hyperthyroidism and ophthalmopathy (dated by TCRdb to between 2018 and 2021). The receptor library was made with multiplex PCR. The reads were generated on an Illumina HiSeq 2000. The TCR beta CDR3 regions were amplified from RNA transcripts. A first-round RT-PCR of the TCR CDR3 used the HTBI primer set with the Qiagen OneStep RT-PCR kit. TCRdb reprocessing: public reads trimmed at Q25 with fastp, clones called with MiXCR, in-frame beta chains kept. Rows with a matching CDR3 protein are joined into one entry that keeps the most common DNA and genes. The sample yields approximately 530,000 distinct CDR3 sequences; approximately 15% were counted once. The ten largest clonotypes hold approximately 20% of the sample. Sequencing was carried out using blood. These receptor sequences come from a woman between 18 and 29 years old with Graves' hyperthyroidism.

The J gene is TRBJ1-2, the V gene TRBV29-1; the D is unclear. This CDR3 has 12 residues. Trimming stripped 7 bases from V and 5 bases from J, with 14 bases between. Germline V gene lookup returns CDR1 SQVTM and CDR2 ANQGSEA. CDR3 nucleotides: TGCAGCGGTGGAGGGTCTGGGTATGGCTACACCTTC. This encodes CSGGGSGYGYTF.

This clonotype was observed many times. The chain is built from TRBV7-8 and TRBJ1-1, with D hard to call. The CDR3 is made up of 14 amino acids. V lost 5 bases to trimming and J lost 11 bases, with 21 bases between them. Germline loops: CDR1 SGHVS, CDR2 FQNEAQ. In DNA, the CDR3 is TGTGCCAGCAGCCCTCCCTCCAGAAACAATTACGCTTTCTTT. It encodes CASSPPSRNNYAFF.

This clonotype has ten or more counts. This chain joins TRBV4-1 and TRBJ2-5, with 12 bases identical to TRBD1. Germline CDR1 reads MGHRA; CDR2 reads YSYEKL. After removal of 5 bases from V and 4 bases from J, the junction contained 8 bases not matched to a gene. The CDR3 runs 16 residues. For the CDR3, the DNA is TGCGCCAGCAGCGGAACCCGGGACAGGGGGCGAGAGACCCAGTACTTC. Protein sequence: CASSGTRDRGRETQYF.

This clonotype has a handful of counts. V usage is TRBV28 and J usage is TRBJ2-5; 12 bases are a match to TRBD2. The germline gives CDR1 MDHEN, CDR2 SYDVKM. The length of the CDR3 is 15 residues. J was trimmed by 13 bases and V by 5 bases; bases with no gene match: 14. This CDR3 is CASSPHTSGRMGWYF. CDR3 bases: TGTGCCAGCAGTCCACACACTAGCGGGAGGATGGGTTGGTACTTC.

The sample holds many counts of this clonotype. This chain links TRBV2 with TRBJ1-5, with 8 nucleotides matching TRBD1. Trimming cost V 7 bases and J 4 bases; bases outside gene matches: 6. The germline gives CDR1 SNHLY, CDR2 FYNNEI. CDR3 length equals 14 residues. The CDR3 reads CASTATGANQPQHF. The CDR3 region has the DNA TGTGCCAGCACCGCGACAGGGGCGAATCAGCCCCAGCATTTT.

This chain uses TRBV6-2 or TRBV6-3 with TRBJ2-7, with D unclear. V dropped 8 bases and J dropped 1 base, with 15 bases sitting between them. The CDR3 contains 14 residues. The germline V gene has CDR1 MNHEY and CDR2 SVGEGT. CDR3 sequence reads: CASAEEIASYEQYF. CDR3 nucleotides: TGTGCCAGCGCCGAGGAGATCGCGTCCTACGAGCAGTACTTC.

The CDR3 is CASSFTGSYNEQFF. The CDR3, as DNA: TGTGCCAGCAGTTTTACAGGTTCTTACAATGAGCAGTTCTTC. The rearrangement links TRBV12-3 or TRBV12-4 to TRBJ2-1; possible D gene TRBD1, 5 bases. Deletions cut 3 bases from V and 4 bases from J, with 10 bases between. The CDR3 loop spans 14 amino acids.

Comments on this clonotype: Given a much more abundant clone one base away, this may be a read error. V is TRBV3-1 and J is TRBJ2-2, with D tentatively TRBD1 (5 bases). CDR1 is LGHDT and CDR2 is YNNKEL in the germline V gene (reference sequence). There are 16 residues in the CDR3. The CDR3 here is CASSPHPQGITGQLFF. CDR3 DNA: TGTGCCAGCAGCCCCCACCCCCAGGGTATCACCGGGCAGCTGTTTTTT.

This clonotype was recorded many times. The V call is TRBV24-1, the J call TRBJ2-1, with TRBD2 matching over 8 bases. Germline V gene lookup returns CDR1 KGHDR and CDR2 SFDVKD. V lost 4 bases to trimming and J lost 8 bases; unmatched junction nucleotides: 15. The CDR3 runs 17 residues. CDR3 amino acids: CATSDNAGTRQGDEQFF. DNA for the CDR3: TGTGCCACCAGTGACAACGCCGGGACTAGACAAGGGGATGAGCAGTTCTTC.

This clonotype was detected many times. The rearrangement links TRBV12-3 or TRBV12-4 to TRBJ1-3, with D unresolved. The ends were cut back, 6 bases at V and 0 bases at J, with 9 bases in the middle. CDR3 length: 14 residues. CDR3 in DNA: TGTGCCAGCAGACGGACGGTCTCTGGAAACACCATATATTTT. Translating gives CASRRTVSGNTIYF.

This clonotype turned up a few times. Just one base apart from a much larger clone, this may be a read error. This sequence joins TRBV28 and TRBJ1-5, with D uncertain. The CDR3 has 13 amino acids. V was pared by 4 bases and J by 1 base, with 5 bases between. Germline-derived CDR1 and CDR2 are MDHEN and SYDVKM. In nucleotides, the CDR3 is TGTGCCAGCAGTTGGGTCAGCAATCAGCCCCAGCATTTT. This sequence encodes CASSWVSNQPQHF.

Comment on this clonotype: A much larger clone sits a single nucleotide away, making a read error possible. V and J are TRBV6-9 and TRBJ2-3, with D tentatively TRBD1 (5 bases). CDR3 length equals 14 residues. Germline assignment: CDR1 MNHGY and CDR2 SVAAGI. The CDR3 loop reads CASSYQRRTGTQYF. The DNA of the CDR3 is TGTGCCAGCAGTTACCAGAGACGCACAGGTACGCAGTATTTT.

The genes are TRBV5-5 and TRBJ2-3; D call uncertain. The CDR3 covers 15 residues. Per the germline V gene, CDR1 is SGHKS and CDR2 is YYEKEE (reference sequence). Trimming took 4 bases from V and 1 from J, leaving 13 bases between them. CDR3 protein: CASSQEIQGTDTQYF. In nucleotides, the CDR3 is TGTGCCAGCAGCCAAGAAATCCAGGGCACAGATACGCAGTATTTT.

This chain connects TRBV10-3 to TRBJ2-2; TRBD2 is a possible D gene (6 bases). V was cut by 0 bases and J by 7 bases, with 15 bases left in between. Germline V gene lookup returns CDR1 ENHRY and CDR2 SYGVKD. This CDR3 is 16 amino acids long. The CDR3 reads CAISESSRRAVGELFF. Written as DNA, the CDR3 is TGTGCCATCAGTGAGTCGAGTCGGAGGGCGGTCGGGGAGCTGTTTTTT.

The sample holds a few counts of this clonotype. The CDR3 loop is CAIGAGSSAGELFF. The CDR3, as DNA: TGTGCCATCGGGGCGGGGTCTTCGGCCGGGGAGCTGTTTTTT. V and J are TRBV10-3 and TRBJ2-2; D might be TRBD2 (6 bases). The CDR3 is made up of 14 amino acids. Trimming took 8 bases from V and 6 from J, leaving 16 bases between them. CDR1 is ENHRY and CDR2 is SYGVKD in the germline V gene.

Ten or more counts support this clonotype. This chain links TRBV12-3 or TRBV12-4 with TRBJ1-1; no clear D gene. The V gene lost 3 bases and the J gene lost 0 bases, with 11 bases spanning the gap. The length of the CDR3 is 15 residues. The CDR3 sequence: CASSFFQNVNTEAFF. CDR3 bases: TGTGCCAGCAGTTTCTTCCAGAATGTGAACACTGAAGCTTTCTTT.

At least ten counts were recorded for this clonotype. This rearrangement joins TRBV3-1 to TRBJ2-1; 9 nucleotides match TRBD1. The CDR3 covers 17 residues. With 1 base clipped from V and 8 bases from J, the junction kept 12 bases outside the gene matches. CDR1 and CDR2 from the germline V gene are LGHDT and YNNKEL (reference sequence). CDR3 residues: CASSQAQTGTGSHEQFF. CDR3 nucleotides: TGTGCCAGCAGCCAAGCCCAGACCGGGACAGGGTCCCATGAGCAGTTCTTC.

This clonotype occurred a few times. The V gene is TRBV12-3 or TRBV12-4, the J gene TRBJ2-1; tentative D call: TRBD2 (7 bases). This CDR3 has 15 amino acids. The V and J ends lost 8 bases and 5 bases respectively, with 19 bases between them. The CDR3 reads CASYFVGGPNNEQFF. The CDR3 coding sequence is TGTGCCAGCTATTTTGTGGGGGGGCCAAACAATGAGCAGTTCTTC.

The CDR3 here is CSAQKVPYEQYF. CDR3 sequence (DNA): TGCAGTGCTCAAAAGGTTCCCTACGAGCAGTACTTC. The V call is TRBV20-1, the J call TRBJ2-7; D call uncertain. The CDR3 length is 12 residues. The germline gives CDR1 DFQATT, CDR2 SNEGSKA (reference sequence). V was trimmed by 5 bases and J by 2 bases, leaving 10 bases between them.

Points on this clonotype: One base away lies a much larger clone, so this may be a sequencing read error. The chain combines TRBV12-3 or TRBV12-4 with TRBJ2-3; the D gene is possibly TRBD1 (6 bases). The length of the CDR3 is 16 residues. CDR3 amino acids: CASSLEVGASTDTQSF. In DNA form, the CDR3 reads TGTGCCAGCAGTTTAGAGGTGGGGGCTAGCACAGATACGCAGTCTTTT.

There are many counts of this clonotype. The chain is built from TRBV20-1 and TRBJ2-7; 7 bases fit TRBD1. This CDR3 spans 15 amino acids. CDR1 is DFQATT and CDR2 is SNEGSKA in the germline V gene (reference sequence). With V trimmed by 2 bases and J by 4 bases, 11 bases remained unmatched. In DNA form, the CDR3 reads TGCAGTGCTAGATCAGCCGGGACAGCCTCTTACGAGCAGTACTTC. It encodes CSARSAGTASYEQYF.

This clonotype has more than one count but fewer than ten. The chain employs TRBV10-3 and TRBJ2-5; D is unresolved. V was cut by 3 bases and J by 5 bases, with 4 bases left in between. The CDR3 length is 11 residues. CDR1 is ENHRY and CDR2 is SYGVKD in the germline V gene. The CDR3 nucleotides are TGTGCCATCAGTGATGTCGAGACCCAGTACTTC. Translating it yields CAISDVETQYF.

The rearrangement links TRBV12-5 to TRBJ1-6, with 8 bases identical to TRBD1. From germline, CDR1 is LGHNT and CDR2 FRNRAP. The CDR3 has 17 residues. J was trimmed by 10 bases and V by 0 bases; bases with no gene match: 11. The CDR3 DNA sequence: TGTGCTAGTGGTTTGGTAATCTCCGCAGGGGGCAAGTCACCCCTCCACTTT. Its translation is CASGLVISAGGKSPLHF.

This sequence joins TRBV5-5 and TRBJ2-2; D remains unclear. This CDR3 region has 13 residues. Trimming cost V 6 bases and J 2 bases, with 8 bases left between them. The germline gives CDR1 SGHKS, CDR2 YYEKEE (reference sequence). DNA for the CDR3: TGTGCCAGCACCTCGACTAACACCGGGGAGCTGTTTTTT. Amino acid sequence: CASTSTNTGELFF.

This clonotype occurred many times. J is TRBJ1-4 and V is TRBV9; no reliable D call. This CDR3 is built from 15 residues. Trimming pared 0 bases from V and 0 bases from J, leaving 6 bases between. Germline lookup yields CDR1 SGDLS and CDR2 YYNGEE. This CDR3 is CASSVGTATNEKLFF. DNA for the CDR3: TGTGCCAGCAGCGTAGGGACTGCAACTAATGAAAAACTGTTTTTT.